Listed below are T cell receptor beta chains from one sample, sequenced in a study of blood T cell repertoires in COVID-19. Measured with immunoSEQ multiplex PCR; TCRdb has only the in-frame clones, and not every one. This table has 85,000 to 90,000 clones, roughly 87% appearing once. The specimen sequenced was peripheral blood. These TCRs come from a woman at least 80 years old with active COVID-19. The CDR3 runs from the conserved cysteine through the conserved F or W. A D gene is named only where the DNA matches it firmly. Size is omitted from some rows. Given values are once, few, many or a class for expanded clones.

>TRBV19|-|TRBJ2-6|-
CASSITGIPGSGANVLTF
TGTGCCAGTAGTATCACCGGGATCCCCGGTTCCGGGGCCAACGTCCTGACTTTC
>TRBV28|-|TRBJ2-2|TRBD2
CASRKSSGPTGELFF
TGTGCCAGCAGAAAATCTAGCGGACCCACCGGGGAGCTGTTTTTT
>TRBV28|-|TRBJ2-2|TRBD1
CASSLQGAGTGELFF
TGTGCCAGCAGCTTACAGGGGGCCGGCACCGGGGAGCTGTTTTTT
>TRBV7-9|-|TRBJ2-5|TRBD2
CASSFGLAGGKTQYF
TGTGCCAGCAGCTTTGGGCTAGCGGGCGGTAAGACCCAGTACTTC
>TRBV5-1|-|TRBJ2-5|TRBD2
CASSLVTGSGAETQYF
TGCGCCAGCAGCTTGGTAACCGGTAGCGGGGCTGAGACCCAGTACTTC
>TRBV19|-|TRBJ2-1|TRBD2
CASSIPPLAGGPHNEQFF
TGTGCCAGTAGTATTCCCCCACTAGCGGGAGGGCCCCACAATGAGCAGTTCTTC
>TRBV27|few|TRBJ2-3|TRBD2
CASSLTSGSGDTQYF
TGTGCCAGCAGTTTGACTAGCGGGAGTGGAGATACGCAGTATTTT
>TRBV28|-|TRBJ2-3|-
CASSQSGSTDTQYF
TGTGCCAGCAGTCAAAGCGGAAGCACAGATACGCAGTATTTT
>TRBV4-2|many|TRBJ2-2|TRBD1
CASSQERGQLAGELFF
TGTGCCAGCAGCCAAGAAAGGGGACAGTTAGCCGGGGAGCTGTTTTTT
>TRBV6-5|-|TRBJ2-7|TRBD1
CASRTGQGIPEQYF
TGTGCCAGCAGAACCGGACAGGGCATTCCGGAGCAGTACTTC
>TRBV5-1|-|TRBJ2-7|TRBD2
CASSLAGGWQYF
TGCGCCAGCAGCTTGGCGGGGGGGTGGCAGTACTTC
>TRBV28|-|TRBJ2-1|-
CASSPGTSNEQFF
TGTGCCAGCAGTCCGGGGACAAGCAATGAGCAGTTCTTC
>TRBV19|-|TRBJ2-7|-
CASSIGSEQYF
TGTGCCAGTAGTATCGGGTCCGAGCAGTACTTC
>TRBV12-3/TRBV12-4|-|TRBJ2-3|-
CASSGGADTQYF
TGTGCCAGCAGCGGCGGAGCAGATACGCAGTATTTT
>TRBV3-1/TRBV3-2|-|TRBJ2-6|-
CASSPWGAGANVLTF
TGTGCCAGCAGCCCCTGGGGGGCTGGGGCCAACGTCCTGACTTTC
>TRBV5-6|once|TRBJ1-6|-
CASSLISGSYNSPLHF
TGTGCCAGCAGCTTGATTTCCGGCTCCTATAATTCACCCCTCCACTTT
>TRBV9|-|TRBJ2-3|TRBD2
CASSVRGGRATDTQYF
TGTGCCAGCAGCGTACGGGGCGGGAGGGCGACAGATACGCAGTATTTT
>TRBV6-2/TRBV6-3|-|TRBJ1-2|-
CASNPTGPYGYTF
TGTGCCAGCAACCCGACAGGACCCTATGGCTACACCTTC
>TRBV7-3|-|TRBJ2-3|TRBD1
CASSSGTGRGTDTQYF
TGTGCCAGCAGCTCCGGGACAGGCAGGGGCACAGATACGCAGTATTTT
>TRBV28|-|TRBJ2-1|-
CASSSTTDPFSYNEQFF
TGTGCCAGCAGTTCCACGACAGACCCCTTCTCCTACAATGAGCAGTTCTTC
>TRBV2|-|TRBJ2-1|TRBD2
CASSERASGRNEQFF
TGTGCCAGCAGTGAAAGGGCTAGCGGGAGAAATGAGCAGTTCTTC
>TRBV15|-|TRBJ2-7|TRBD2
CATSKQGTSGPYEQYF
TGTGCCACCAGCAAACAAGGGACTAGCGGACCCTACGAGCAGTACTTC
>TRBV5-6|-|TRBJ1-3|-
CASSLGVPNTIYF
TGTGCCAGCAGCTTAGGAGTTCCCAACACCATATATTTT
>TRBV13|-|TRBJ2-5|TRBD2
CASSLPSGRGRTQYF
TGTGCCAGCAGCTTACCTAGCGGGAGGGGTAGGACCCAGTACTTC